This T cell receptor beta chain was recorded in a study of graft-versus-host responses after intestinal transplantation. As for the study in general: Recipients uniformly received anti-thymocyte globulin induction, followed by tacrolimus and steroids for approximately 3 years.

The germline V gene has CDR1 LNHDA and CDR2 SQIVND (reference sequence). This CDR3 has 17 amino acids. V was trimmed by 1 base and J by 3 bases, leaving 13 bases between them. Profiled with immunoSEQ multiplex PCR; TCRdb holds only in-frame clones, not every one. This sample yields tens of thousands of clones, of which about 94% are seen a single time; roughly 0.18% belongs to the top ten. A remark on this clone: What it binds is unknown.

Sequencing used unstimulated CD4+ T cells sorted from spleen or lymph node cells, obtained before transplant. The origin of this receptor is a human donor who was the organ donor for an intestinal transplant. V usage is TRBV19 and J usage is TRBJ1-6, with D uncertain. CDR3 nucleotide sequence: TGTGCCAGTAGTATAGGGTGGAGGGCCCTCTATAATTCACCCCTCCACTTT. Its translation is CASSIGWRALYNSPLHF.